This TCR beta chain was captured in a study of identical twins. Unmatched junction bases numbered 16, after V lost 6 bases and J lost 8 bases. The germline V gene encodes CDR1 DFQATT and CDR2 SNEGSKA (reference sequence). The CDR3 contains 17 residues. Regarding the study as a whole: Out-of-frame TCR alpha sharing observed in monozygotic twins exceeded model estimates. Analyses based on zero insertions could be partly confounded by invariant MAIT and iNKT cells.

Each donor was a healthy Caucasian. This clonotype appeared many times. As yet, its antigen is unknown. Via MiXCR, TCRdb re-called the 5' RACE reads, giving one row per CDR3 protein. The sample includes 500,000 or so distinct CDR3 sequences, 13% to 15% of them seen just once. These same data were also listed under a study on yellow fever vaccine responses in identical twins.

The chain recombines TRBV20-1 with TRBJ2-1; 13 positions match TRBD2. This receptor was obtained from a woman aged 18-29 years in good health. The sample comprised CD4+ T cells sorted from blood. The CDR3 DNA reads TGCAGTGCGTACAAGACCACTAGCGGGAGGGCCGGCCATGAGCAGTTCTTC. It specifies CSAYKTTSGRAGHEQFF.